The clone carrying this TCR beta chain was seen only once. Its cognate antigen is unknown. The sample is drawn from a study of T cells in localized non-small cell lung cancer. Findings of the study overall: The study found T cell clonality highest in uninvolved adjacent lung, above tumor. Multi-region tumor sequencing was not done, so intratumor heterogeneity could not be excluded. Density of T cells in blood, when higher, went with longer overall survival. Turning up in adjacent lung were a median roughly 50 of the top 100 tumor clones.

This CDR3 has 13 residues. Trimming removed 2 bases at V and 1 base at J, with 5 bases between. Germline CDR1 and CDR2: SGHDN and FVKESK. Generated by immunoSEQ multiplex PCR, the TCRdb table keeps only in-frame clones and is missing some. The sample lists approximately 64,000 clones; 90% were seen once. The rearrangement links TRBV14 to TRBJ1-1; D not resolved. The sequenced sample was peripheral blood, obtained before any cancer treatment. The sequence derives from a woman aged 35-70 years with stage I lung adenocarcinoma. CDR3 sequence (DNA): TGTGCCAGCAGCCAACTGTGGAACACTGAAGCTTTCTTT. Amino acids: CASSQLWNTEAFF.